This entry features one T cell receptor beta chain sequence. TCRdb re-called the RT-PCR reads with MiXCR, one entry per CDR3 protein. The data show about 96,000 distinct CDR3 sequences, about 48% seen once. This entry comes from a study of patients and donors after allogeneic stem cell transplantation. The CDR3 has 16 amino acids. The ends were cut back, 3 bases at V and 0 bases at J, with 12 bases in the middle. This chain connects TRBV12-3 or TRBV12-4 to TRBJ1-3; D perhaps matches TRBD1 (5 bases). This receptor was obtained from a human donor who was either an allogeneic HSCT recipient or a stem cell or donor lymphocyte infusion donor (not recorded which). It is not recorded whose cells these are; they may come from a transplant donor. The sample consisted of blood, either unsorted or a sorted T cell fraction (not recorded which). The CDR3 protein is CASSFLRGGSGNTIYF. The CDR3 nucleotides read TGTGCCAGCAGTTTCCTTCGGGGGGGCTCTGGAAACACCATATATTTT.